This T cell receptor beta chain emerged from a study of blood T cell repertoires in COVID-19. Overall study context: Samples taken during acute and convalescent COVID-19 were collected in the United States, Italy and Spain. PBMCs, B-cell-depleted T cells, or T cells provided the cDNA or gDNA that made up the material.

Looked up from germline, CDR1 is MRHNA and CDR2 is SNTAGT. The CDR3 covers 15 residues. J lost 0 bases, V lost 6 bases, and 6 bases had no gene match. Per the original data handling: Estimated nucleated cell counts came from reference gene primer amplification. Using immunoSEQ multiplex PCR, the repertoire was profiled, and TCRdb retains in-frame clones only, with some absent. Clonal size and the V and J genes are those of that table, whereas D and trimming came from the DNA. The data contain approximately 200,000 clones, 79% of them singletons. This clonotype was obtained from a woman in her 40s with COVID-19, enrolled during active disease. Sequencing was done on a sample of peripheral blood. The chain joins TRBV6-4 to TRBJ1-1; 8 nucleotides agree with TRBD1. The CDR3 protein is CASRISQGVNTEAFF. In DNA form, the CDR3 reads TGTGCCAGCAGAATTTCACAGGGGGTGAACACTGAAGCTTTCTTT.